The 8 T cell receptor beta chains in this list originate from one sample, sequenced in a study of T-cell reconstitution after alpha-beta-depleted transplantation in children. It was with unique molecular identifiers that the TCRbeta library was prepared. TCRdb reprocessed the PCR reads via MiXCR and lists one record per CDR3 protein. The sample carries around 440,000 distinct CDR3 sequences, roughly 16% recorded once. The sample in question was PBMCs, mostly from graft donor cells, obtained 360 days after TCRalphabeta/CD19-depleted stem cell transplant. The receptors originated from a boy in the first two years of life who had a stem cell transplant for Wiskott-Aldrich syndrome, so the T cells may come from the graft donor.

This clonotype turned up a few times. The chain couples TRBV28 to TRBJ2-3, with a weak D call TRBD2 (5 bases). Germline CDR1 and CDR2: MDHEN and SYDVKM. V lost 4 bases, J lost 3 bases, and 11 bases lay in between. The CDR3 spans 14 residues. CDR3 in DNA: TGTGCCAGCAGTTGGAGGATGGGTACAGATACGCAGTATTTT. It specifies CASSWRMGTDTQYF.

This clonotype was counted only a few times. The chain is built from TRBV12-3 or TRBV12-4 and TRBJ2-7; 7 bases are shared with TRBD2. Germline trimming cut 6 bases from V and 6 bases from J; bases unmatched to any gene: 5. The CDR3 contains 12 residues. CDR3 in DNA: TGTGCCAGCAGCTCTAGCGGAGGCGAGCAGTACTTC. Its protein is CASSSSGGEQYF.

This clonotype was seen more than once but under ten times. The chain couples TRBV12-3 or TRBV12-4 to TRBJ2-2; TRBD2 aligns across 8 bases. After removal of 7 bases from V and 6 bases from J, the junction contained 10 bases not matched to a gene. This CDR3 has 15 residues. The CDR3 loop reads CASKRLAGRAGELFF. The CDR3 region has the DNA TGTGCCAGCAAACGGCTAGCGGGTCGGGCCGGGGAGCTGTTTTTT.

The rearrangement uses TRBV3-1 and TRBJ2-7, with D possibly matching TRBD1 (6 bases). The germline V and J ends were trimmed by 1 base and 6 bases, with 13 bases remaining between them. Per the germline V gene, CDR1 is LGHDT and CDR2 is YNNKEL (reference sequence). There are 14 residues in the CDR3. The DNA of the CDR3 is TGTGCCAGCAGCCAAGCTTGGACAGCACTCGAGCAGTACTTC. Translating gives CASSQAWTALEQYF.

In this sample, this clonotype turned up a few times. The chain uses TRBV28 and TRBJ2-1; 10 positions match TRBD1. This CDR3 is 16 amino acids long. The V gene's germline CDR1 is MDHEN and CDR2 SYDVKM. V shed 7 bases, J shed 2 bases, and the junction held 8 bases outside the gene matches. The CDR3 is CASNMSGTGAYNEQFF. The CDR3 coding sequence is TGTGCCAGCAACATGTCCGGGACAGGGGCCTACAATGAGCAGTTCTTC.

This clonotype was seen more than once but under ten times. The rearrangement uses TRBV4-1 and TRBJ2-3; D is unclear. V lost 5 bases, J lost 3 bases, and 9 bases lay in between. The CDR3 has 13 amino acids. Germline CDR1 reads MGHRA; CDR2 reads YSYEKL. The CDR3 loop reads CASSSTWTDTQYF. As DNA, the CDR3 is TGCGCCAGCAGCAGTACCTGGACAGATACGCAGTATTTT.

In its sample, this clonotype was seen a few times. The gene calls are TRBV28 and TRBJ2-3, with a possible D match to TRBD2 (5 bases). The V gene's germline CDR1 is MDHEN and CDR2 SYDVKM. The CDR3 covers 13 residues. Deletions cut 6 bases from V and 6 bases from J, with 13 bases between. The CDR3: CASRSGWRDTQYF. CDR3 nucleotides: TGTGCCAGCAGGTCGGGGTGGAGGGATACGCAGTATTTT.

The chain joins TRBV7-9 to TRBJ1-2; possible D gene TRBD1, 6 bases. The V end was cut by 5 bases, the J end by 5 bases, with 15 bases between. The germline V gene encodes CDR1 SEHNR and CDR2 FQNEAQ (reference sequence). The CDR3 runs to 14 residues. The chain's CDR3 is CASSPVRGLYGYTF. The CDR3 DNA reads as TGTGCCAGCAGCCCGGTCAGGGGCCTGTATGGCTACACCTTC.